This T cell receptor beta chain was sequenced during a study of T cell clones after liver transplantation. Background on the study: Pre-transplant mixed lymphocyte reactions yielded third-party-reactive TCRbeta sequences as comparators for graft-donor-reactive sequences. Timepoints were pre-transplant, pre-withdrawal, and after withdrawal was completed or failed. Notes on the study in general: These preliminary findings come from unstandardized post-transplant sampling times.

Sequencing used immunoSEQ multiplex PCR; TCRdb keeps in-frame clones, though not all of them. The sample records about 120,000 clones, just over 90% being singletons. In the case of this clone: Its antigen is not known.

CDR1 and CDR2 (germline): MNHEY, SMNVEV (reference sequence). CDR3 length equals 14 residues. The V and J ends lost 6 bases and 7 bases respectively, with 16 bases between them. The V and J genes are TRBV27 and TRBJ1-5, with D uncertain. This sequence originates from a human patient who received a liver transplant. Certain T cells may be donor cells from the graft. The starting material was CD4+ T cells from blood, obtained 12 months after liver transplant. In DNA form, the CDR3 reads TGTGCCAGCAGCCCGACGAATAGAGGGCAGCCCCAGCATTTT. Translation: CASSPTNRGQPQHF.